One and the same sample provided the 22 T cell receptor beta chains below, sequenced in a study of T cells expressing NK-cell markers. TCRdb re-called the 5' RACE reads and catalogs CDR3 proteins one per entry, DNA excluded. The listing contains some 300,000 distinct CDR3 sequences. Material: blood T cells: a sorted CD56 or NKG2C T cell subset, CD4+ or CD8+ T cells, or bulk PBMC T cells (not recorded which). These receptors were collected from a man between 18 and 29 years old in good health.

The chain employs TRBV5-1 and TRBJ1-1; TCRdb selects TRBD1, and the lack of DNA leaves this call unchecked. Looked up from germline, CDR1 is SGHRS and CDR2 is YFSETQ. This CDR3 has 17 amino acids. Here the CDR3 reads CASRPAGQLLMNTEAFF.

Here the CDR3 reads CASSETYNEQFF. V gene TRBV10-2 combines with J gene TRBJ2-1. Germline V gene sequence: CDR1 WSHSY, CDR2 SAAADI. This CDR3 comprises 12 residues.

The V and J genes are TRBV15 and TRBJ2-3; TCRdb picks TRBD1, but there is no DNA to check that call. Germline CDR1 is LNHNV and CDR2 is YYDKDF (reference sequence). The CDR3 contains 16 residues. The CDR3 spells CATSRSGQERTDTQYF.

This chain uses TRBV7-2 with TRBJ2-4; the TCRdb D gene call, TRBD1, has no DNA to confirm it. The CDR3 covers 16 residues. Germline V gene sequence: CDR1 SGHTA, CDR2 FQGNSA. CDR3 sequence reads: CASSLPGNAAKNIQYF.

The chain's CDR3 is CASSLRREINEKLFF. The chain joins TRBV5-6 to TRBJ1-4. Per germline, CDR1 SGHDT and CDR2 YYEEEE. The CDR3 totals 15 residues.

This chain links TRBV5-1 with TRBJ2-5; the TCRdb D gene call, TRBD2, has no DNA to confirm it. In germline, CDR1 is SGHRS, CDR2 YFSETQ. The CDR3 loop spans 17 amino acids. CDR3 amino acids: CASSLRWLGRERETQYF.

J is TRBJ1-1 and V is TRBV28; the D call of TRBD1 rests on TCRdb alone, since no DNA is present to check it. This CDR3 has 13 amino acids. Looked up from germline, CDR1 is MDHEN and CDR2 is SYDVKM. Here the CDR3 reads CATNNYPRDQAFF.

This chain connects TRBV5-1 to TRBJ1-1; TCRdb gives TRBD1 as the D gene, but with no DNA this cannot be confirmed. The CDR3 covers 13 residues. Per germline, CDR1 SGHRS and CDR2 YFSETQ. CDR3 in amino acids: CASSTDSITEAFF.

J is TRBJ1-5 and V is TRBV2. The CDR3 contains 13 residues. Germline V CDR1 and CDR2: SNHLY, FYNNEI. The CDR3 loop is CASRGLWNQPQHF.

This chain links TRBV12-3 or TRBV12-4 with TRBJ2-1; TCRdb lists TRBD2, though no DNA is available to test this call. There are 16 residues in the CDR3. The CDR3 spells CASSSRVAGGYNEQFF.

V usage is TRBV29-1 and J usage is TRBJ2-1. Germline V gene lookup returns CDR1 SQVTM and CDR2 ANQGSEA. This CDR3 has 12 amino acids. The CDR3 reads CSVRILDNEQFF.

V is TRBV19 and J is TRBJ1-5; TCRdb names TRBD1, which stays unverified in the absence of DNA. Germline CDR1 reads LNHDA; CDR2 reads SQIVND (reference sequence). CDR3 length: 16 amino acids. The CDR3 is CASSIDPWGGRQPQHF.

The CDR3 here is CSATRLAGDRSSYNEQFF. The chain couples TRBV20-1 to TRBJ2-1; TCRdb returns TRBD2, unconfirmable since there is no DNA. CDR3 size: 18 residues. Germline values: CDR1 DFQATT, CDR2 SNEGSKA (reference sequence).

The chain carries TRBV12-3 or TRBV12-4 and TRBJ2-4. The CDR3 consists of 14 residues. The CDR3 sequence is CASSLTGPQNIQYF.

CDR3 region: CASSQGRSGNEQFF. The chain combines TRBV3-1 with TRBJ2-1; without DNA, the TCRdb call of TRBD2 cannot be checked. Germline lookup yields CDR1 LGHDT and CDR2 YNNKEL (reference sequence). The CDR3 is made up of 14 amino acids.

The chain carries TRBV20-1 and TRBJ2-3; TCRdb gives TRBD1 as the D gene, but with no DNA this cannot be confirmed. CDR3 length: 18 amino acids. Germline CDR1 is DFQATT and CDR2 is SNEGSKA (reference sequence). The CDR3 region is CSARVSRGQGAGTDTQYF.

The genes are TRBV4-2 and TRBJ2-2. The CDR3 has 14 residues. From germline, CDR1 is LGHNA and CDR2 YNFKEQ. The CDR3 sequence is CASSQDDLLGELFF.

This rearrangement joins TRBV20-1 to TRBJ2-1. CDR3 size: 15 residues. Per the germline V gene, CDR1 is DFQATT and CDR2 is SNEGSKA (reference sequence). The CDR3 protein is CSARDLLASYNEQFF.

V usage is TRBV12-3 or TRBV12-4 and J usage is TRBJ1-1. This CDR3 has 13 residues. The CDR3 region is CASSLRRNPRAFF.

This rearrangement joins TRBV2 to TRBJ2-2; TCRdb picks TRBD2, but there is no DNA to check that call. CDR3 length: 13 amino acids. The V gene's germline CDR1 is SNHLY and CDR2 FYNNEI. CDR3: CATGGEDTGELFF.

The chain is built from TRBV30 and TRBJ2-1. This CDR3 has 14 residues. The germline V gene has CDR1 GTSNPN and CDR2 SVGIG (reference sequence). The CDR3 protein is CAWNDVKGLNEQFF.

This chain connects TRBV5-1 to TRBJ2-1; TCRdb calls TRBD2, which cannot be checked without DNA. CDR3 size: 18 residues. CDR1 is SGHRS, CDR2 YFSETQ, per germline. The CDR3 loop reads CASSLETFRAGGPGEQFF.